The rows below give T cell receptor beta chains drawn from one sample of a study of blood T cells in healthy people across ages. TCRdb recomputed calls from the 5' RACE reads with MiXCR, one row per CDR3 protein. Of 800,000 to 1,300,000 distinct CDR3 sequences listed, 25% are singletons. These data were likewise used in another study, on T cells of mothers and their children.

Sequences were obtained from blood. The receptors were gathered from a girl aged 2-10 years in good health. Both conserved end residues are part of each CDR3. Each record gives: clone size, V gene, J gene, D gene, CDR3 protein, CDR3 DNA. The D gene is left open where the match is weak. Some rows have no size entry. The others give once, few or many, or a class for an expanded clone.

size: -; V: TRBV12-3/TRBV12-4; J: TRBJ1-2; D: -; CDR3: CASSSDSYYGYTF; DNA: TGTGCCAGCAGTTCGGACAGCTATTATGGCTACACCTTC
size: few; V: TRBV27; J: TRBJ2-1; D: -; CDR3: CASSTGSEQFF; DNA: TGTGCCAGCAGTACGGGATCGGAGCAGTTCTTC
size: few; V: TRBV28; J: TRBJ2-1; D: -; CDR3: CASTNPLYWHEQFF; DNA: TGTGCCAGCACAAATCCCCTATATTGGCATGAGCAGTTCTTC
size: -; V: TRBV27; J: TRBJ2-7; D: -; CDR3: CASSSEQSPYEQYF; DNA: TGTGCCAGCAGTTCGGAGCAGTCCCCCTACGAGCAGTACTTC
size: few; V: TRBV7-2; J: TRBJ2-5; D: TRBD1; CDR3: CASSYKFPPQGAGETQYF; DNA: TGTGCCAGCAGCTACAAATTTCCACCCCAGGGGGCTGGGGAGACCCAGTACTTC
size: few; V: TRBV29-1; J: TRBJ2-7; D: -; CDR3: CSVGERSSYEQYF; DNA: TGCAGCGTTGGGGAGAGGAGCTCCTACGAGCAGTACTTC
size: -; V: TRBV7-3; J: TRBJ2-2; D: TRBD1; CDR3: CASSPTQGAGTGELFF; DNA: TGTGCCAGCAGCCCGACACAGGGGGCGGGCACCGGGGAGCTGTTTTTT
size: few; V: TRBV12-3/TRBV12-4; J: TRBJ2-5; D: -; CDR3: CASREDNQETQYF; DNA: TGTGCCAGCCGCGAGGACAACCAAGAGACCCAGTACTTC
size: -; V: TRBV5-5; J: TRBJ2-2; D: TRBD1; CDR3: CASSYYDRDYGELFF; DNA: TGTGCCAGCAGCTACTATGACAGGGATTACGGGGAGCTGTTTTTT
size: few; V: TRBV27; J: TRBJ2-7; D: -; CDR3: CASSLSMRNEQYF; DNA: TGTGCCAGCAGTTTATCGATGAGGAACGAGCAGTACTTC
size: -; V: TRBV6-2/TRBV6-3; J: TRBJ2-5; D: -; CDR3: CASSYFRIETQYF; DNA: TGTGCCAGCAGTTATTTCAGGATTGAGACCCAGTACTTC
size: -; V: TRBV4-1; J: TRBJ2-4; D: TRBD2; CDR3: CASSLQGALVAGGAAKNIQYF; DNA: TGCGCCAGCAGCCTGCAGGGGGCGTTAGTAGCGGGAGGTGCTGCCAAAAACATTCAGTACTTC
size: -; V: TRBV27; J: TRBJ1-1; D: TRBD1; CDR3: CASSLSRRTGGKAFF; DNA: TGTGCCAGCAGTTTATCACGCCGGACAGGGGGTAAAGCTTTCTTT
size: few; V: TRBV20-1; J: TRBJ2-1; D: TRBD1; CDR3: CSAIGDRGDNEQFF; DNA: TGCAGTGCTATCGGGGACAGGGGGGACAATGAGCAGTTCTTC
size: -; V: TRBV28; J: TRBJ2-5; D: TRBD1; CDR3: CASGTGRETQYF; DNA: TGTGCCAGTGGGACAGGGAGAGAGACCCAGTACTTC
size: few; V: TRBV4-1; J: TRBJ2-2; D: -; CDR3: CASSQVSRNTGELFF; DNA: TGCGCCAGCAGCCAAGTTTCCCGGAACACCGGGGAGCTGTTTTTT
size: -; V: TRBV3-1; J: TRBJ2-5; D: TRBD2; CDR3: CASSSRGLAAYQETQYF; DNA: TGTGCCAGCAGCTCAAGGGGACTAGCGGCATACCAAGAGACCCAGTACTTC
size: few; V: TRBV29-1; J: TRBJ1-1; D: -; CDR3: CSVTGDTEAFF; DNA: TGCAGCGTAACGGGGGACACTGAAGCTTTCTTT
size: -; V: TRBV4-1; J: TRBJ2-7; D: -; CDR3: CASSHTKHSYEQYF; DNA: TGCGCCAGCAGCCACACCAAACACTCCTACGAGCAGTACTTC
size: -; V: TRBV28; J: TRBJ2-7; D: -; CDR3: CASSPGSDEQYF; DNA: TGTGCCAGCAGCCCAGGGAGCGACGAGCAGTACTTC
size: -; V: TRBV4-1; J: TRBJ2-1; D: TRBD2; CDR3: CASSRTSGASNEQFF; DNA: TGCGCCAGCAGCCGAACTAGCGGGGCCTCCAATGAGCAGTTCTTC
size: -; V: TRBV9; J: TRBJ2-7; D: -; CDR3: CASSVGTSGEQSF; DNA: TGTGCCAGCAGCGTAGGGACCTCGGGCGAGCAGTCCTTC
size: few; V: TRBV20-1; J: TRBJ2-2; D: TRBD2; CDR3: CSARVRGSGGPGELFF; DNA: TGCAGTGCTAGAGTCCGGGGGAGCGGGGGGCCCGGGGAGCTGTTTTTT
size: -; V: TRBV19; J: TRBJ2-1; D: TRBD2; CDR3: CASTSHGAVTSGREQFF; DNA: TGTGCCAGTACCTCACATGGGGCCGTGACTAGCGGACGCGAGCAGTTCTTC
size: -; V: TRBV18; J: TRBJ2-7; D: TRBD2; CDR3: CASSPPGGRGYEQYF; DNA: TGTGCCAGCTCACCACCAGGCGGGCGGGGGTACGAGCAGTACTTC
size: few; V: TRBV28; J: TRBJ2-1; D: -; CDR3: CATRSPHSYEQFF; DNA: TGTGCTACGAGGAGTCCGCATTCATATGAGCAGTTCTTC
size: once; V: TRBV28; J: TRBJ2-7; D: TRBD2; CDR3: CASSFPLGGRARYEQHF; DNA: TGTGCCAGCAGTTTTCCCCTCGGCGGGAGGGCCAGATACGAGCAGCACTTC
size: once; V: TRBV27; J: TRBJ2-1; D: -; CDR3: CASSLTGAGNVQFF; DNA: TGTGCCAGCAGTTTAACGGGGGCGGGGAATGTGCAGTTCTTC
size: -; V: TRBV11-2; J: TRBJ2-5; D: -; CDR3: CATAWGKEETQYF; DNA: TGTGCCACCGCCTGGGGAAAGGAGGAGACCCAGTACTTC
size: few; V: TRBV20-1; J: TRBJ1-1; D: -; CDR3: CSALLPTEAFF; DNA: TGCAGTGCCCTACTCCCCACTGAAGCTTTCTTT
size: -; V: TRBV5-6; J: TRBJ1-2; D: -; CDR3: CASSPTASYGYTF; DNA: TGTGCCAGCAGCCCTACAGCCAGTTATGGCTACACCTTC
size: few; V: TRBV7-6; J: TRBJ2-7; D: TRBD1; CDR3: CASSSSARQGASYEQYF; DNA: TGTGCCAGCAGCTCCAGTGCTCGACAGGGGGCTTCCTACGAGCAGTACTTC
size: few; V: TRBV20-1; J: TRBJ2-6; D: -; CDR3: CSAREVVGTGANVLTF; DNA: TGCAGTGCTAGAGAAGTAGTGGGAACTGGGGCCAACGTCCTGACTTTC
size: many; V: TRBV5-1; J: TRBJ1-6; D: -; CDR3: CASSLAGRSPLHF; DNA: TGCGCCAGCAGCTTGGCAGGGAGATCACCCCTCCACTTT
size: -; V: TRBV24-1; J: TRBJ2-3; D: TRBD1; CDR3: CATKGQGITDTQYF; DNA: TGTGCCACGAAGGGACAGGGCATCACAGATACGCAGTATTTT
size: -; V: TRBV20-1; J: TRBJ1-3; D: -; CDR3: CSAIHGLRDTIYF; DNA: TGCAGTGCCATACACGGACTCCGGGACACCATATATTTT
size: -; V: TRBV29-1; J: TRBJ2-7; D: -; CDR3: CSARVGGRPYEQYF; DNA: TGCAGCGCCCGTGTGGGGGGTCGACCCTACGAGCAGTACTTC
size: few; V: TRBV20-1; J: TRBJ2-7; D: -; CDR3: CSAENRDWASYEQYF; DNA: TGCAGTGCAGAAAACCGGGACTGGGCCTCCTACGAGCAGTACTTC
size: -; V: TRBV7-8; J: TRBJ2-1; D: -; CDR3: CASSSRLEQFF; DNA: TGTGCCAGCAGTTCTAGACTGGAGCAGTTCTTC
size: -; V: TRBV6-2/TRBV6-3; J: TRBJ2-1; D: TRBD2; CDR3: CAGRLAGDNEQFF; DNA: TGTGCCGGACGACTAGCGGGAGACAATGAGCAGTTCTTC
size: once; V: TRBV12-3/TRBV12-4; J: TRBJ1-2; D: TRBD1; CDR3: CASIRGTGDFYGYTF; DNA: TGTGCCAGCATTAGGGGGACAGGAGACTTCTATGGCTACACCTTC
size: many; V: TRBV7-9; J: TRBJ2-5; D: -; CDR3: CASSLGGLETQYF; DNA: TGCGCCAGCAGCTTGGGCGGTCTTGAGACCCAGTACTTC
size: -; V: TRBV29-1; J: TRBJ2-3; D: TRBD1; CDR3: CSGRTGSADTQYF; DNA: TGCAGCGGGCGGACAGGGTCAGCAGATACGCAGTATTTT
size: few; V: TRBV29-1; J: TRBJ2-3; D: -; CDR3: CSVDELADTQYF; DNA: TGCAGCGTTGACGAGCTCGCAGATACGCAGTATTTT
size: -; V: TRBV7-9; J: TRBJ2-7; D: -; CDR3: CASSTTRYEQYF; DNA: TGTGCCAGCAGCACTACCAGATACGAGCAGTACTTC
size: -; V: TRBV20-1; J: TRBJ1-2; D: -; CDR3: CSARDVEDYGYTF; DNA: TGCAGTGCTAGAGATGTGGAGGACTATGGCTACACCTTC
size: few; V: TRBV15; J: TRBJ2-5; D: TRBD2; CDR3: CATSVAGSETQYF; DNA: TGTGCCACCAGCGTAGCGGGATCAGAGACCCAGTACTTC
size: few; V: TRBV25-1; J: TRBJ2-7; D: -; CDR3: CASSQGTSSEQYF; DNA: TGTGCCAGCAGCCAGGGTACATCTAGCGAGCAGTACTTC
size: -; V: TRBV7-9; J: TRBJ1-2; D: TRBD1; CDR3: CASSLGGDRALYGYTF; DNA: TGTGCCAGCAGCTTAGGGGGGGACAGGGCCCTCTATGGCTACACCTTC
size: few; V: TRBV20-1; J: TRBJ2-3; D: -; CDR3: CSARDIFGSDTQYF; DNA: TGCAGTGCTAGAGATATATTTGGGTCAGATACGCAGTATTTT
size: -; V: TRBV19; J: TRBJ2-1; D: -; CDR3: CASSMVLSSYNEQFF; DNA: TGTGCCAGTAGTATGGTCCTGAGCTCCTACAATGAGCAGTTCTTC
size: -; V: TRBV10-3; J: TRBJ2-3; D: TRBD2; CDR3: CAISESEREPTDTQYF; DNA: TGTGCCATCAGTGAGTCCGAGCGGGAGCCCACAGATACGCAGTATTTT